The 5 T cell receptor beta chains presented below share a single source sample, sequenced in a study of cytomegalovirus exposure and HLA in healthy donors. The PCR ran on 60 Vbeta and 13 Jbeta primers. The protocol was immunoSEQ multiplex PCR, while the TCRdb copy is restricted to in-frame clones and leaves out a portion. Of about 110,000 clones detected, roughly 67% appear once; the ten largest clones hold around 7.7%. Input material: PBMCs. Source of these receptors: a man aged 40-50 years in good health and CMV-seronegative.

This chain uses TRBV7-9 with TRBJ1-5, with D tentatively TRBD1 (6 bases). The germline V and J ends were trimmed by 8 bases and 5 bases, with 10 bases remaining between them. This CDR3 region has 12 residues. Germline values: CDR1 SEHNR, CDR2 FQNEAQ (reference sequence). This chain's CDR3 is CASSQGYQPQHF. In nucleotides, the CDR3 is TGTGCCAGCTCCCAGGGGTATCAGCCCCAGCATTTT.

V usage is TRBV28 and J usage is TRBJ2-1; 9 bases align to TRBD1. This CDR3 spans 14 amino acids. With 10 bases clipped from V and 5 bases from J, the junction kept 9 bases outside the gene matches. Looked up from germline, CDR1 is MDHEN and CDR2 is SYDVKM. The CDR3 is CATKQGAYNNEQFF. CDR3 coding DNA: TGTGCCACCAAACAGGGGGCCTATAACAATGAGCAGTTCTTC.

The genes are TRBV6-5 and TRBJ1-5; the match to TRBD1 covers 9 bases. CDR1 and CDR2 from the germline V gene are MNHEY and SVGAGI. CDR3 length: 15 residues. Losses at the gene ends were 4 bases for V and 8 bases for J; bases not matched to a gene: 9. The CDR3 region is CASSSLQGAREPQHF. CDR3 nucleotides: TGTGCCAGCAGTTCGCTACAGGGGGCGCGTGAGCCCCAGCATTTT.

This sequence joins TRBV29-1 and TRBJ2-5, with D possibly matching TRBD2 (5 bases). The last part of the DNA fits TRBJ2-7 better; the J call may be wrong. The CDR3 contains 14 residues. CDR1 is SQVTM, CDR2 ANQGSEA, per germline. CDR3 sequence reads: CSVEGEGNRYEQYF. CDR3 in DNA: TGCAGCGTTGAAGGAGAGGGTAACCGCTACGAGCAGTACTTC.

This sequence joins TRBV7-9 and TRBJ2-7; D may be TRBD2 (6 bases). Germline CDR1 and CDR2: SEHNR and FQNEAQ (reference sequence). With 5 bases removed from V and 3 bases from J, the gap between germline ends came to 20 bases. CDR3 length: 16 amino acids. The CDR3 reads CASSPFRDGRNYEQYF. The CDR3 DNA sequence: TGTGCCAGCAGCCCCTTCCGGGACGGGAGAAACTACGAGCAGTACTTC.